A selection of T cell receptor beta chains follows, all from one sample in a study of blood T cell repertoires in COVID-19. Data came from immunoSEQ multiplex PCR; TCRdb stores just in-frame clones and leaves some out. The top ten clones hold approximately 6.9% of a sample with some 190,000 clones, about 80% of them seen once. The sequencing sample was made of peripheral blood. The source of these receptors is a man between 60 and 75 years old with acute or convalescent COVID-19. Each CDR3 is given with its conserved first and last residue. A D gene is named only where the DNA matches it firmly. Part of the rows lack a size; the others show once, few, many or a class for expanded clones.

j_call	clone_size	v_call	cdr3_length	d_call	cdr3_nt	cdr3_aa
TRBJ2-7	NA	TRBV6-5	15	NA	TGTGCCAGCAGTCCCCCCGGGACACGATCCTACGAGCAGTACTTC	CASSPPGTRSYEQYF
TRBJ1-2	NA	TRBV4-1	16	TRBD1	TGCGCCAGCAGCCTGCTATTGGACAGGCGAAACTATGGCTACACCTTC	CASSLLLDRRNYGYTF
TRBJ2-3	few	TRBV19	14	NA	TGTGCCAGTACGGGCGGGGTTCTGGAAGATACGCAGTATTTT	CASTGGVLEDTQYF
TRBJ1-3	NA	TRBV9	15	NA	TGTGCCAGCAGCCCAACACCGGGGTCCGGAAACACCATATATTTT	CASSPTPGSGNTIYF
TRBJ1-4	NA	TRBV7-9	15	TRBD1	TGTGCCAGCAGCGCGTGGGACAGACTCGGGGAAAAACTGTTTTTT	CASSAWDRLGEKLFF
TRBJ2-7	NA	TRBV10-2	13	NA	TGCGCCAGCAGTGGCAGCGTCTCCTACGAGCAGTACTTC	CASSGSVSYEQYF
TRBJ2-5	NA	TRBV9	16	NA	TGTGCCAGCAGCCCCCAGAGGGCGGGGCCTCAAGAGACCCAGTACTTC	CASSPQRAGPQETQYF
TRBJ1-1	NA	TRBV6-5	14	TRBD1	TGTGCCAGCAGCCCCAGGGGGGCTGACACTGAAGCTTTCTTT	CASSPRGADTEAFF
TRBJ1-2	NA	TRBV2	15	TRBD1	TGTGCCAGCAGTGAAATTCGGACAGGGGGCTATGGCTACACCTTC	CASSEIRTGGYGYTF
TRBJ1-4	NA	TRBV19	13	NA	TGTGCCAGTAGTATTCGACAGAAAGAAAAACTGTTTTTT	CASSIRQKEKLFF
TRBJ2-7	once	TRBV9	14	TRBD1	TGTGCCAGCAGCGAGGGACAGGTAAAAGGTGAGCAGTACTTC	CASSEGQVKGEQYF
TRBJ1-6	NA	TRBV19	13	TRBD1	TGTGCCAGCCGGGGGACAGGGTATTCACCCCTCCACTTT	CASRGTGYSPLHF
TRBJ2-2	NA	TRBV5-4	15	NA	TGTGCCAGCAGTTTTCCCCCAGGGAACACCGGGGAGCTGTTTTTT	CASSFPPGNTGELFF
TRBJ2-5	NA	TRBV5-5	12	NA	TGTGCCAGCAGCATGAGCAGGGAGACCCAGTACTTC	CASSMSRETQYF
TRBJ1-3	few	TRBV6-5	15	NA	TGTGCCAGCAGCCATCCGGGCGGGGCTGGAAACACCATATATTTT	CASSHPGGAGNTIYF
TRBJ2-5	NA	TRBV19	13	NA	TGTGCCAGTAGTAGGGGCCCAAGGGAGACCCAGTACTTC	CASSRGPRETQYF
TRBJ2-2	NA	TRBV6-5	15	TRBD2	TGTGCCAGCAGCCGATCGACAGCGGGAGACGGGGAGCTGTTTTTT	CASSRSTAGDGELFF
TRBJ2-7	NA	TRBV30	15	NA	TGTGCCTGGAGTGTACTGATAGGGGGTTCCTACGAGCAGTACTTC	CAWSVLIGGSYEQYF
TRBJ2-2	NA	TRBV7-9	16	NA	TGTGCCAGCAGCTCCCTGGGGGGGCCTGTCACCGGGGAGCTGTTTTTT	CASSSLGGPVTGELFF
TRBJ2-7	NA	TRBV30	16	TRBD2	TGTGCCTGGAGGGATTATCTAGCGGGAGGCATCTACGAGCAGTACTTC	CAWRDYLAGGIYEQYF
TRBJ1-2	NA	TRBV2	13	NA	TGTGCCAGCGAACCTCGACATAACTATGGCTACACCTTC	CASEPRHNYGYTF
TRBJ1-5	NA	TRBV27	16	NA	TGTGCCAGCAGTTCCCTTGGGGAGGGCGGCAATCAGCCCCAGCATTTT	CASSSLGEGGNQPQHF
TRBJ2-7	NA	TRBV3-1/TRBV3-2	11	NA	TGTGCCAGCAGCCAAACTAGCGAGCAGTACTTC	CASSQTSEQYF
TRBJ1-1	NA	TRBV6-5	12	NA	TGTGCCAGCAGTATCCAGGGGATTGAAGCTTTCTTT	CASSIQGIEAFF
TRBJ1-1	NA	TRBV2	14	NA	TGTGCCAGCAGGCGACAGCTTCGAGTAACTGAAGCTTTCTTT	CASRRQLRVTEAFF
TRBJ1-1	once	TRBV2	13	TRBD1	TGTGCCAGCACCATGACAGGGAGAAGTGAAGCTTTCTTT	CASTMTGRSEAFF
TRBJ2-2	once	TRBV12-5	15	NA	TGTGCTAGTGCCCCGGGGGTAGGGGACGACGGGGAGCTGTTTTTT	CASAPGVGDDGELFF
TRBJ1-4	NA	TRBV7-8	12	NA	TGTGCCAGCAGCCCGAATCGGGAAAAACTGTTTTTT	CASSPNREKLFF
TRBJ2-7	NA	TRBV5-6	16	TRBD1	TGTGCCAGCAGCTTGGCGTCAGGGGGAACGTTTTACGAGCAGTACTTC	CASSLASGGTFYEQYF
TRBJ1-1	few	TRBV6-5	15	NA	TGTGCCAGCAGTCCCCGGGGGGGAAGTTGGACTGAAGCTTTCTTT	CASSPRGGSWTEAFF
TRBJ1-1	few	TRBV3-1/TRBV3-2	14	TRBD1	TGTGCCAGCAGCCCGACAGGGATAAACACTGAAGCTTTCTTT	CASSPTGINTEAFF
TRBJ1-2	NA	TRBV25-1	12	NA	TGTGCCAGCAGTGAATCAGGGTATGGCTACACCTTC	CASSESGYGYTF